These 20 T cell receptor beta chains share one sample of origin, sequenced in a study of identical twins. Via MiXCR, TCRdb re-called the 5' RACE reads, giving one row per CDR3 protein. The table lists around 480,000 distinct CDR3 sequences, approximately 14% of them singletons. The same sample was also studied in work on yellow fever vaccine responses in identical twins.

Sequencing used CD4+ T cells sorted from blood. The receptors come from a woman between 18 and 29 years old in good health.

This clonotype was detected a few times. CDR3: CSSESGLAGETQYF. The CDR3 region has the DNA TGCAGTTCCGAATCGGGACTAGCGGGGGAGACCCAGTACTTC. The chain combines TRBV20-1 with TRBJ2-5, with TRBD2 matching over 13 bases. This CDR3 spans 14 amino acids. CDR1 DFQATT and CDR2 SNEGSKA come from the germline V gene (reference sequence). With V trimmed by 8 bases and J by 5 bases, 8 bases remained unmatched.

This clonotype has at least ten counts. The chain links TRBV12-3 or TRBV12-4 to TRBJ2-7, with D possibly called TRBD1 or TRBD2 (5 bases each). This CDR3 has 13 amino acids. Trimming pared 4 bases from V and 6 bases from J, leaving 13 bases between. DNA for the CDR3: TGTGCCAGCAGTTGGGACGCATCGACCGAGCAGTACTTC. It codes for CASSWDASTEQYF.

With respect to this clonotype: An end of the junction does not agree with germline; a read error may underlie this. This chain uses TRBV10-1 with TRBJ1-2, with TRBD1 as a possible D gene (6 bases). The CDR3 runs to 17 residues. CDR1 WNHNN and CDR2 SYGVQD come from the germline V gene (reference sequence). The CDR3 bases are TGCGCCGGCAGCTCAACTACAGGGAACGGTGGATACTATGGCTACACCTTC. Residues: CAGSSTTGNGGYYGYTF.

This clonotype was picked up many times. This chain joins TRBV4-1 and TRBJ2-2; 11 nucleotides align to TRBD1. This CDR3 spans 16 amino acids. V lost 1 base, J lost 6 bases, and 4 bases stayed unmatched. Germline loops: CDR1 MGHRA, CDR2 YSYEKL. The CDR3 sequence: CASSQGGTGGSGELFF. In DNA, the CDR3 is TGCGCCAGCAGCCAAGGGGGGACAGGGGGTTCCGGGGAGCTGTTTTTT.

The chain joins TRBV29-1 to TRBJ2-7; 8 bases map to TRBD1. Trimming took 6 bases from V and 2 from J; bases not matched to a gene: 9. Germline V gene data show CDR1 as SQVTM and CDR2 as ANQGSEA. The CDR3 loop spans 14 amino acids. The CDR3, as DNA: TGCAGCGTAGCGCAGGGGGCCTCGACCTACGAGCAGTACTTC. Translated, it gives CSVAQGASTYEQYF.

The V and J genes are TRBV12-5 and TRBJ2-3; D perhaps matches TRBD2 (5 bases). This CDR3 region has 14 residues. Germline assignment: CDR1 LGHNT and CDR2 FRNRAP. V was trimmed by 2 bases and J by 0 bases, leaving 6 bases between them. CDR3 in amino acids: CASGLSGSTDTQYF. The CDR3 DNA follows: TGTGCTAGTGGTTTGTCGGGGAGCACAGATACGCAGTATTTT.

DNA for the CDR3: TGTGCCAGCAGTGAAACTAGGCGGGTTGAGCAGTTCTTC. Its translation is CASSETRRVEQFF. The chain carries TRBV2 and TRBJ2-1, with D perhaps matching TRBD2 (5 bases). Trimming left V 2 bases short and J 9 bases short, with 11 bases between. This CDR3 is 13 amino acids long. CDR1 and CDR2 from the germline V gene are SNHLY and FYNNEI.

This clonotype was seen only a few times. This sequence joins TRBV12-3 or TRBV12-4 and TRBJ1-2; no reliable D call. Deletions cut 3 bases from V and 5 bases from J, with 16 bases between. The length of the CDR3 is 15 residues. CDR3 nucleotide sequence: TGTGCCAGCAGTTTCCCTTCGACTGCGAGGTATGGCTACACCTTC. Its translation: CASSFPSTARYGYTF.

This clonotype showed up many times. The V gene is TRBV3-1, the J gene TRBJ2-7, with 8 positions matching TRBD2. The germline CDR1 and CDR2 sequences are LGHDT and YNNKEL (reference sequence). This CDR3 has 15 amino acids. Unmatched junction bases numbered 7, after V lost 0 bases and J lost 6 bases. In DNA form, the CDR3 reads TGTGCCAGCAGCCAAGAAATGTTGCGGGGGGCCGAGCAGTACTTC. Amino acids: CASSQEMLRGAEQYF.

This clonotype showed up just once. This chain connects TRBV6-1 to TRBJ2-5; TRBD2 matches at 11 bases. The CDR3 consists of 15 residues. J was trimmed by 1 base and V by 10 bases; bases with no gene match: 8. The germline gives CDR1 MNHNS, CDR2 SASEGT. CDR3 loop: CATTLAGGLQETQYF. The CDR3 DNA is TGTGCCACCACCCTAGCGGGGGGCCTCCAAGAGACCCAGTACTTC.

This CDR3 is CASSPGGWSYEQYF. CDR3 in DNA: TGTGCCAGCAGCCCCGGCGGATGGAGCTACGAGCAGTACTTC. V gene TRBV7-2 combines with J gene TRBJ2-7; no reliable D call. Germline CDR1 is SGHTA and CDR2 is FQGNSA. CDR3 size: 14 residues. Trimming cost V 5 bases and J 3 bases, with 14 bases left between them.

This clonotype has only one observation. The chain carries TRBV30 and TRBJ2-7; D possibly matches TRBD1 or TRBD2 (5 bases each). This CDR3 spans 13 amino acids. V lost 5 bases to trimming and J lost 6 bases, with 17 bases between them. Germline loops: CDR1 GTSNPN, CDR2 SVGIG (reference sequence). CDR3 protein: CAWRRDLRSEQYF. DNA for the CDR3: TGTGCCTGGCGCCGGGACCTACGTTCCGAGCAGTACTTC.

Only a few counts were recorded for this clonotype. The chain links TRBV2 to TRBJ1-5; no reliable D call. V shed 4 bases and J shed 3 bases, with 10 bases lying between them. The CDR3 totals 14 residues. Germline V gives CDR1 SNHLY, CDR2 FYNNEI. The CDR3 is CASSGVENNQPQHF. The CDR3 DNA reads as TGTGCCAGCAGTGGAGTGGAAAACAATCAGCCCCAGCATTTT. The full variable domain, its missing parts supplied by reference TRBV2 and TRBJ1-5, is EPEVTQTPSHQVTQMGQEVILRCVPISNHLYFYWYRQILGQKVEFLVSFYNNEISEKSEIFDDQFSVERPDGSNFTLKIRSTKLEDSAMYFCASSGVENNQPQHFGDGTRLSIL.

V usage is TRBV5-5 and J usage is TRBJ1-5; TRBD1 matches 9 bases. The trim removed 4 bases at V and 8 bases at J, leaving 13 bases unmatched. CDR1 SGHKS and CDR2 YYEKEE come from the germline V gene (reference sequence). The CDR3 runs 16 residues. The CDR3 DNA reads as TGTGCCAGCAGCACAATTAGGGGGACAGGGAGGGAGCCCCAGCATTTT. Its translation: CASSTIRGTGREPQHF.

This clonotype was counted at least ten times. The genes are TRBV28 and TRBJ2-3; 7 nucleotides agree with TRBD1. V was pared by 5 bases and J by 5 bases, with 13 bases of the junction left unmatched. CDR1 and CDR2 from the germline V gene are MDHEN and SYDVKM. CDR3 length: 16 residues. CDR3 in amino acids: CASSPSQPGQQDTQYF. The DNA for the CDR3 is TGTGCCAGCAGTCCTTCCCAACCGGGACAGCAAGATACGCAGTATTTT.

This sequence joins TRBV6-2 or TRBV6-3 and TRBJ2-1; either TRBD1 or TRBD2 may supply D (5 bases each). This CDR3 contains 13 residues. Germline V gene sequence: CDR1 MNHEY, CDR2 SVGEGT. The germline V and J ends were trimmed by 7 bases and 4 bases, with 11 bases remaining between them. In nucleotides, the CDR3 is TGTGCCAGCAACCGGGACGCGTACAATGAGCAGTTCTTC. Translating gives CASNRDAYNEQFF.

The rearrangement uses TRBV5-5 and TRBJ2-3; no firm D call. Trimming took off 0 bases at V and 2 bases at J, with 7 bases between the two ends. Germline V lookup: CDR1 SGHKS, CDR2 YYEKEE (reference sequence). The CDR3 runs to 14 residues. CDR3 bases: TGTGCCAGCAGCTTGGCAAGCTACACAGATACGCAGTATTTT. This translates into CASSLASYTDTQYF.

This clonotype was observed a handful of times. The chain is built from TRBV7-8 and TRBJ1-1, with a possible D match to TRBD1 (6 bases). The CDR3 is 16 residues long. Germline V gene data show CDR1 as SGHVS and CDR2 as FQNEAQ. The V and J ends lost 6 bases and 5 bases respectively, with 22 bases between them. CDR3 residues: CASRSEWGAQETEAFF. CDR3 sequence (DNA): TGTGCCAGCAGATCGGAGTGGGGGGCGCAAGAAACTGAAGCTTTCTTT.

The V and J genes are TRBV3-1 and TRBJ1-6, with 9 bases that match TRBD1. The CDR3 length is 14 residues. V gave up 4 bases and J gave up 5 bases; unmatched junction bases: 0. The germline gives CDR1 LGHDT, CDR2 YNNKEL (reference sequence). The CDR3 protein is CASSRTGDNSPLHF. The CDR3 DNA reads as TGTGCCAGCAGCCGGACAGGGGATAATTCACCCCTCCACTTT.

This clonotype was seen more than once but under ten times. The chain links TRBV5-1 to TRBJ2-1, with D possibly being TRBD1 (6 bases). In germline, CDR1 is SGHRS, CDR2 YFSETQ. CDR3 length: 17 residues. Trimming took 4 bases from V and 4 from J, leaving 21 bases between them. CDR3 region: CASSPYYQGISYNEQFF. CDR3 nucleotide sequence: TGCGCCAGCAGCCCCTACTATCAGGGGATCTCTTACAATGAGCAGTTCTTC.